This T cell receptor beta chain was observed in a study of PD-L1 blockade in urothelial cancer. Study-level information: Patients previously received 0 to 3 chemotherapy regimens. Blood analyses occurred 3 weeks (second dose) and 6 weeks post treatment start.

Documented time point: peripheral blood 6 weeks after treatment start. V was shortened by 1 base and J by 0 bases, with 7 bases between the two germline ends. This CDR3 has 15 residues. Germline CDR1 and CDR2: SGHRS and YFSETQ. Added to each PCR by spiking were synthetic TCR analog templates. This table comes from immunoSEQ multiplex PCR, and its TCRdb copy is limited to in-frame clones, with some not included. Found here are around 38,000 clones, 65% to 90% of them singletons; the top ten hold 24%. Study outcomes and limitations: Durable benefit accompanied greater 3-week expansion of tumor-associated blood clones.

A note on this clone: Its antigen remains unknown.

Sequenced here: PBMCs, sampled around atezolizumab (anti-PD-L1) treatment. This receptor was taken from a man between 60 and 70 years old with urothelial cancer. The V call is TRBV5-1, the J call TRBJ2-2, with a possible D match to TRBD2 (5 bases). Here the CDR3 reads CASSLSSPNTGELFF. DNA of the CDR3: TGCGCCAGCAGCTTGTCTAGCCCGAACACCGGGGAGCTGTTTTTT.